These 10 T cell receptor beta chains were all obtained from the same sample, sequenced in a study of Siglec-9 on CD8 T cells in melanoma. Using immunoSEQ multiplex PCR, the repertoire was profiled, and TCRdb retains in-frame clones only, with some absent. The repertoire holds about 30,000 clones, with approximately 80% as singletons. Sequencing was done on a sample of Siglec-9- CD8+ T cells sorted from blood. The source is a human donor in good health.

In its sample, this clone was seen once. The rearrangement uses TRBV19 and TRBJ1-2, with D uncertain. CDR1 and CDR2 (germline): LNHDA, SQIVND (reference sequence). The germline V and J ends were trimmed by 3 bases and 2 bases, with 13 bases remaining between them. CDR3 length: 15 amino acids. The CDR3 DNA sequence: TGTGCCAGTAGTATTGGTGGCATTCAAAACTATGGCTACACCTTC. Amino acid sequence: CASSIGGIQNYGYTF.

This clone was observed a few times. The V and J genes are TRBV7-9 and TRBJ2-5, with D unresolved. V was shortened by 4 bases and J by 5 bases, with 14 bases between the two germline ends. CDR1 and CDR2 (germline): SEHNR, FQNEAQ (reference sequence). CDR3 length equals 14 residues. This CDR3 reads CASSSLPSSETQYF. CDR3 nucleotides: TGTGCCAGCAGCTCACTTCCGTCATCGGAGACCCAGTACTTC.

V usage is TRBV7-9 and J usage is TRBJ1-1; D perhaps matches TRBD1 (5 bases). This CDR3 region has 13 residues. Trimming left V 5 bases short and J 0 bases short, with 7 bases between. The V gene's germline CDR1 is SEHNR and CDR2 FQNEAQ (reference sequence). CDR3 in amino acids: CASSRGVNTEAFF. The CDR3 region has the DNA TGTGCCAGCAGCCGGGGGGTGAACACTGAAGCTTTCTTT.

Only a few counts were recorded for this clone. The chain carries TRBV2 and TRBJ2-7; D uncertain. Germline values: CDR1 SNHLY, CDR2 FYNNEI. This CDR3 has 13 amino acids. V lost 4 bases to trimming and J lost 0 bases, with 7 bases between them. CDR3 sequence reads: CASSAGGSYEQYV. Written as DNA, the CDR3 is TGTGCCAGCAGTGCGGGCGGCTCCTACGAGCAGTACGTC.

The chain employs TRBV7-6 and TRBJ2-1, with D hard to call. The CDR3 is made up of 14 amino acids. Germline lookup yields CDR1 SGHVS and CDR2 FNYEAQ. Trimming left V 2 bases short and J 3 bases short, with 8 bases between. CDR3 sequence: CASSLRKYYNEQFF. The CDR3 DNA sequence: TGTGCCAGCAGCTTAAGGAAATACTACAATGAGCAGTTCTTC.

The chain uses TRBV9 and TRBJ2-1; D is unresolved. The CDR3 runs to 12 residues. CDR1 and CDR2 (germline): SGDLS, YYNGEE. V was pared by 3 bases and J by 3 bases, with 4 bases between. The CDR3: CASSARYNEQFF. CDR3 in DNA: TGTGCCAGCAGCGCCCGCTACAATGAGCAGTTCTTC. Variable domain in full (rest from reference TRBV9 and TRBJ2-1): DSGVTQTPKHLITATGQRVTLRCSPRSGDLSVYWYQQSLDQGLQFLIQYYNGEERAKGNILERFSAQQFPDLHSELNLSSLELGDSALYFCASSARYNEQFFGPGTRLTVL.

The chain is built from TRBV27 and TRBJ1-5, with D uncertain. Germline CDR1 MNHEY, CDR2 SMNVEV (reference sequence). The CDR3 is 13 residues long. The V end lost 6 bases, the J end lost 4 bases, and 10 bases lay between the germline ends. DNA of the CDR3: TGTGCCAGCAGCGGTGCTGTTAATCAGCCCCAGCATTTT. It is translated as CASSGAVNQPQHF.

The V and J genes are TRBV2 and TRBJ2-7, with 10 bases that match TRBD2. Germline CDR1 SNHLY, CDR2 FYNNEI. Unmatched junction bases numbered 2, after V lost 1 base and J lost 2 bases. The CDR3 has 15 residues. CDR3 region: CASSEVAGGPYEQYF. The CDR3 DNA reads as TGTGCCAGCAGTGAAGTAGCGGGGGGTCCCTACGAGCAGTACTTC.

This clone has just a few counts. V is TRBV5-6 and J is TRBJ1-1; D uncertain. The CDR3 covers 16 residues. V lost 0 bases to trimming and J lost 5 bases, with 17 bases between them. The germline V gene encodes CDR1 SGHDT and CDR2 YYEEEE. CDR3 coding DNA: TGTGCCAGCAGCTTGGAACATTATGGGGTCGGGACTGAAGCTTTCTTT. Its protein product is CASSLEHYGVGTEAFF.

J is TRBJ1-1 and V is TRBV5-4, with 7 bases fitting TRBD1. V trimming: 4 bases; J trimming: 7 bases; junction bases outside the gene matches: 13. The CDR3 is made up of 15 amino acids. Germline loops: CDR1 SGHNT, CDR2 YYREEE (reference sequence). The CDR3 loop is CASSVSPRTGFEAFF. The CDR3, as DNA: TGTGCCAGCAGCGTATCCCCAAGGACAGGATTTGAAGCTTTCTTT. Based on the CDR3 plus reference TRBV5-4 and TRBJ1-1, the full variable domain is ETGVTQSPTHLIKTRGQQVTLRCSSQSGHNTVSWYQQALGQGPQFIFQYYREEENGRGNFPPRFSGLQFPNYSSELNVNALELDDSALYLCASSVSPRTGFEAFFGQGTRLTVV.